Shown below are 10 T cell receptor beta chains from a single sample sequenced in a study of blood T cell repertoires in COVID-19 (dated by TCRdb to about 2020). Library method: the immunoSEQ multiplex PCR assay. TCRdb retrieved this table from immuneACCESS and kept in-frame rearrangements only. Not all clones are present; in checked studies, unresolved V genes account for under half, and no reason is known for the remainder. The sample table contains around 210,000 clones; only one count was recorded for about 88% of them. The biggest ten clones account for around 17% of the sample. Sample: peripheral blood. The origin of the receptors is a man in his forties or fifties with COVID-19, enrolled during active disease.

The chain is built from TRBV18 and TRBJ2-3; TRBD1 agrees at 9 bases. V dropped 6 bases and J dropped 5; count of bases not matched to a gene: 6. CDR1 and CDR2 from the germline V gene are KGHSH and LQKENI. The CDR3 length is 14 residues. Here the CDR3 DNA reads TGTGCCAGCTCTTACGGGACAGGGAGAGATACGCAGTATTTT. This codes for CASSYGTGRDTQYF.

This clone was observed once. This rearrangement joins TRBV29-1 to TRBJ1-1; a weak D match, TRBD1 (6 bases). Between the trimmed V and J ends, which lost 7 bases and 3 bases, there was a span of 18 bases. CDR1 is SQVTM and CDR2 is ANQGSEA in the germline V gene. The CDR3 consists of 14 residues. CDR3 residues: CSASVQGMDTEAFF. CDR3 bases: TGCAGCGCCTCGGTCCAGGGGATGGACACTGAAGCTTTCTTT.

The chain joins TRBV11-2 to TRBJ2-7, with 7 bases lining up with TRBD2. In germline, CDR1 is SGHAT, CDR2 FQNNGV. The V gene end was trimmed by 1 base and the J gene end by 2 bases; junction bases not matched to a gene: 5. The CDR3 contains 15 residues. This CDR3 is CASSLGRAGAYEQYF. For the CDR3, the DNA is TGTGCCAGCAGCTTAGGCAGGGCGGGAGCCTACGAGCAGTACTTC.

The chain employs TRBV30 and TRBJ1-1; D gene unclear. The germline CDR1 and CDR2 sequences are GTSNPN and SVGIG (reference sequence). Between the trimmed V and J ends, which lost 4 bases and 3 bases, there was a span of 12 bases. This CDR3 is 13 amino acids long. DNA of the CDR3: TGTGCCTGGACTTACAACCAAGACACTGAAGCTTTCTTT. It is translated as CAWTYNQDTEAFF.

CDR3 protein: CATSDLRTGNGYTF. The CDR3 nucleotides read TGTGCCACCAGTGATTTGCGGACAGGGAATGGCTACACCTTC. The J gene is TRBJ1-2, the V gene TRBV24-1, with 8 bases lining up with TRBD1. CDR1 is KGHDR and CDR2 is SFDVKD in the germline V gene. There are 14 residues in the CDR3. V gave up 0 bases and J gave up 6 bases; unmatched junction bases: 2.

Remarks on this clone: The sample contains more than one DNA sequence encoding this CDR3. The chain combines TRBV2 with TRBJ2-3; 9 bases are shared with TRBD2. CDR3 size: 15 residues. Germline assignment: CDR1 SNHLY and CDR2 FYNNEI. The V gene end was trimmed by 3 bases and the J gene end by 3 bases; junction bases not matched to a gene: 4. As DNA, the CDR3 is TGTGCCAGCAGTGAGGGTCTAGCGGGGACAGATACGCAGTATTTT. Amino acids: CASSEGLAGTDTQYF. The variable domain in full, completed from reference TRBV2 and TRBJ2-3, reads EPEVTQTPSHQVTQMGQEVILRCVPISNHLYFYWYRQILGQKVEFLVSFYNNEISEKSEIFDDQFSVERPDGSNFTLKIRSTKLEDSAMYFCASSEGLAGTDTQYFGPGTRLTVL.

This clone has a single count. The chain is built from TRBV7-2 and TRBJ2-7; D remains unclear. This CDR3 has 15 residues. The germline gives CDR1 SGHTA, CDR2 FQGNSA. V gave up 3 bases and J gave up 0 bases, with 12 bases separating them. CDR3 nucleotide sequence: TGTGCCAGCAGCTTTACCTCAGGTCACTCCTACGAGCAGTACTTC. This sequence encodes CASSFTSGHSYEQYF.

This clone was recorded a few times. The chain employs TRBV19 and TRBJ2-3; possibly TRBD2 for D (6 bases). This CDR3 is 15 amino acids long. Trimming cost V 0 bases and J 6 bases, with 13 bases left between them. Germline-derived CDR1 and CDR2 are LNHDA and SQIVND (reference sequence). The CDR3 region is CASSIDGGGIDTQYF. The CDR3 bases are TGTGCCAGTAGTATAGATGGTGGAGGGATCGATACGCAGTATTTT.

To note about this clone: This sample also contains other DNA sequences that code for the same CDR3. The chain employs TRBV19 and TRBJ2-5; 8 nucleotides match TRBD1. The CDR3 contains 14 residues. V lost 3 bases to trimming and J lost 3 bases; unmatched junction nucleotides: 3. From germline, CDR1 is LNHDA and CDR2 SQIVND (reference sequence). The CDR3 region is CASSIGQGEETQYF. In DNA form, the CDR3 reads TGTGCCAGTAGTATCGGACAGGGTGAAGAGACCCAGTACTTC.

The chain joins TRBV7-2 to TRBJ2-1; 7 positions agree with TRBD2. CDR3 length equals 18 residues. Germline assignment: CDR1 SGHTA and CDR2 FQGNSA. V was clipped by 5 bases and J by 7 bases; unmatched bases: 20. The CDR3 loop is CASSPRPSTGGLWNEQFF. CDR3 sequence (DNA): TGTGCCAGCAGCCCCCGACCGTCAACGGGAGGCCTTTGGAATGAGCAGTTCTTC.